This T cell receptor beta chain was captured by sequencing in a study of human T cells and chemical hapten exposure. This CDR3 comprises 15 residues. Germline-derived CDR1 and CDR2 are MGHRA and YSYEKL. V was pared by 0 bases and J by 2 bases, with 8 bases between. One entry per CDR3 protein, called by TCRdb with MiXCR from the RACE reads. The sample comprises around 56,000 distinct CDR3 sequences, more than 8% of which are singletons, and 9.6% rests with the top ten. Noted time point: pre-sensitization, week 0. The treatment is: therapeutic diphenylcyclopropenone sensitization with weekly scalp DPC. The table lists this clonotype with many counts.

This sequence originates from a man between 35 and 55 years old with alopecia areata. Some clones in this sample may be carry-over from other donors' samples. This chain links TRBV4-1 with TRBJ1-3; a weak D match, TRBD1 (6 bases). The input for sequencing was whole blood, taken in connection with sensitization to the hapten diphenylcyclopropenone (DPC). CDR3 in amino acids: CASSQDRGTGNTIYF. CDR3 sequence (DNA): TGCGCCAGCAGCCAAGATAGGGGGACTGGAAACACCATATATTTT.